A single sample is the source of the 23 T cell receptor beta chains below, sequenced in a study of glioma-infiltrating T cells after dendritic cell vaccination. This table comes from immunoSEQ multiplex PCR, and its TCRdb copy is limited to in-frame clones, with some not included. The table records tens of thousands of clones, approximately 91% of them present only once. The source was blood, collected before dendritic cell vaccination. The source of these receptors is a human donor with glioblastoma.

CDR3 sequence reads: CASSLGEGTTTDTQYF. The CDR3 DNA sequence: TGCGCCAGCAGCTTGGGAGAGGGTACCACCACAGATACGCAGTATTTT. This rearrangement joins TRBV5-1 to TRBJ2-3, with D maybe TRBD2 (5 bases). This CDR3 comprises 16 residues. The germline V gene encodes CDR1 SGHRS and CDR2 YFSETQ. V shed 0 bases and J shed 2 bases, with 13 bases lying between them.

This chain uses TRBV18 with TRBJ2-4; possibly TRBD1 for D (5 bases). In germline, CDR1 is KGHSH, CDR2 LQKENI. This CDR3 is built from 14 residues. V was shortened by 1 base and J by 8 bases, with 12 bases between the two germline ends. The CDR3 reads CASSPRGSADIQYF. As DNA, the CDR3 is TGTGCCAGCTCACCACGGGGCTCGGCGGACATTCAGTACTTC.

V is TRBV6-5 and J is TRBJ2-5; 11 bases line up with TRBD2. V lost 2 bases and J lost 2; bases outside the gene matches: 4. The CDR3 loop spans 16 amino acids. Looked up from germline, CDR1 is MNHEY and CDR2 is SVGAGI. The CDR3 DNA reads TGTGCCAGCAGTTACACGGCTAGCGGGGGGCAAGAGACCCAGTACTTC. This sequence encodes CASSYTASGGQETQYF.

This chain links TRBV7-2 with TRBJ1-2; D unclear. The CDR3 contains 14 residues. The germline gives CDR1 SGHTA, CDR2 FQGNSA. The V end lost 5 bases, the J end lost 4 bases, and 14 bases lay between the germline ends. The CDR3 DNA follows: TGTGCCAGCAGCCCTACGATGTCCGCCTATGGCTACACCTTC. Its translation: CASSPTMSAYGYTF.

This clone came up once. This chain joins TRBV7-9 and TRBJ2-5; 8 nucleotides agree with TRBD1. Germline CDR1 reads SEHNR; CDR2 reads FQNEAQ (reference sequence). The CDR3 is made up of 16 amino acids. V shed 2 bases and J 5 bases; nucleotides not matched to a gene: 10. The CDR3 DNA follows: TGTGCCAGCAGCTTACCGATAACAGGGGGACGTGAGACCCAGTACTTC. Translation gives CASSLPITGGRETQYF.

The chain employs TRBV7-9 and TRBJ1-5; D unclear. CDR1 is SEHNR and CDR2 is FQNEAQ in the germline V gene (reference sequence). The CDR3 spans 16 residues. V lost 0 bases and J 2 bases, leaving 11 bases between the germline ends. CDR3 DNA sequence: TGTGCCAGCAGCTTAGCCGGTCCGGTCGGCAATCAGCCCCAGCATTTT. Translated, it gives CASSLAGPVGNQPQHF. Full variable domain (outside the CDR3, taken from reference TRBV7-9 and TRBJ1-5): DTGVSQNPRHKITKRGQNVTFRCDPISEHNRLYWYRQTLGQGPEFLTYFQNEAQLEKSRLLSDRFSAERPKGSFSTLEIQRTEQGDSAMYLCASSLAGPVGNQPQHFGDGTRLSIL.

The V call is TRBV19, the J call TRBJ1-5; TRBD1 aligns across 8 bases. The CDR3 is 15 residues long. CDR1 and CDR2 from the germline V gene are LNHDA and SQIVND (reference sequence). The V gene end was trimmed by 7 bases and the J gene end by 3 bases; junction bases not matched to a gene: 8. The CDR3: CASKRTGFFNQPQHF. CDR3 bases: TGTGCCAGTAAGCGGACAGGGTTCTTCAATCAGCCCCAGCATTTT.

The chain combines TRBV25-1 with TRBJ1-1; 7 bases are shared with TRBD1. The CDR3 runs 15 residues. The germline CDR1 and CDR2 sequences are MGHDK and SYGVNS. With V trimmed by 3 bases and J by 2 bases, 6 bases remained unmatched. CDR3 sequence reads: CASSESRGRNTEAFF. The CDR3 nucleotides read TGTGCCAGCAGTGAGTCGAGGGGGCGAAACACTGAAGCTTTCTTT.

The genes are TRBV4-2 and TRBJ2-6; TRBD1 is a possible D gene (6 bases). The CDR3 extends over 15 amino acids. Germline lookup yields CDR1 LGHNA and CDR2 YNFKEQ. Trimming cost V 4 bases and J 3 bases, with 10 bases left between them. CDR3 in amino acids: CASSLMTGGANVLTF. In DNA form, the CDR3 reads TGTGCCAGCAGCCTCATGACAGGTGGGGCCAACGTCCTGACTTTC.

The chain recombines TRBV9 with TRBJ2-5, with TRBD2 matching 15 bases. Germline CDR1 is SGDLS and CDR2 is YYNGEE. V shed 2 bases, J shed 0 bases, and the junction held 2 bases outside the gene matches. CDR3 length equals 17 residues. This CDR3 is CASSVGLAGGYQETQYF. The CDR3 nucleotides read TGTGCCAGCAGCGTGGGACTAGCGGGGGGCTACCAAGAGACCCAGTACTTC.

The chain carries TRBV7-2 and TRBJ2-2; D uncertain. CDR1 and CDR2 from the germline V gene are SGHTA and FQGNSA. Trimming cost V 6 bases and J 1 base, with 9 bases left between them. This CDR3 comprises 14 residues. Written as DNA, the CDR3 is TGTGCCAGCAGTCCTATGTTGAACACCGGGGAGCTGTTTTTT. Residues: CASSPMLNTGELFF.

The V gene is TRBV6-5, the J gene TRBJ1-4, with 7 bases fitting TRBD1. The ends lost 6 bases at V and 7 bases at J; junction bases unmatched: 5. CDR1 is MNHEY and CDR2 is SVGAGI in the germline V gene. The CDR3 consists of 13 residues. The CDR3 region is CASRSRGVEKLFF. The CDR3 DNA reads TGTGCCAGCAGGAGCAGGGGGGTTGAAAAACTGTTTTTT.

The CDR3: CATSSRRGFTDTQYF. In DNA, the CDR3 is TGTGCCACCAGCAGTCGTAGGGGATTCACAGATACGCAGTATTTT. The V gene is TRBV15, the J gene TRBJ2-3; D possibly corresponds to TRBD1 (5 bases). V was cut by 3 bases and J by 2 bases, with 12 bases left in between. Germline lookup yields CDR1 LNHNV and CDR2 YYDKDF (reference sequence). The CDR3 runs 15 residues. Looking up the rest from reference TRBV15 and TRBJ2-3 gives the full variable domain: DAMVIQNPRYQVTQFGKPVTLSCSQTLNHNVMYWYQQKSSQAPKLLFHYYDKDFNNEADTPDNFQSRRPNTSFCFLDIRSPGLGDTAMYLCATSSRRGFTDTQYFGPGTRLTVL.

This chain uses TRBV5-1 with TRBJ1-2; 9 bases fit TRBD1. Germline V gene data show CDR1 as SGHRS and CDR2 as YFSETQ. CDR3 length: 12 amino acids. J gave up 13 bases and V 4 bases, and 8 bases lay outside the gene matches. For the CDR3, the DNA is TGCGCCAGCAGCCCCTTGGGACAGGGTAGCACCTTC. This gives the protein CASSPLGQGSTF.

The rearrangement joins TRBV7-9 to TRBJ2-1, with D maybe TRBD2 (5 bases). The CDR3 sequence is 14 residues long. Germline lookup yields CDR1 SEHNR and CDR2 FQNEAQ (reference sequence). The V end lost 0 bases, the J end lost 7 bases, and 10 bases lay between the germline ends. The CDR3 DNA follows: TGTGCCAGCAGCTTAGCGCAGCGGACGAATGAGCAGTTCTTC. It is translated as CASSLAQRTNEQFF. The whole variable domain, remainder taken from reference TRBV7-9 and TRBJ2-1, is DTGVSQNPRHKITKRGQNVTFRCDPISEHNRLYWYRQTLGQGPEFLTYFQNEAQLEKSRLLSDRFSAERPKGSFSTLEIQRTEQGDSAMYLCASSLAQRTNEQFFGPGTRLTVL.

V is TRBV19 and J is TRBJ1-2, with 10 bases aligning to TRBD1. The CDR3 spans 15 residues. Germline V lookup: CDR1 LNHDA, CDR2 SQIVND (reference sequence). The junction had 12 bases not matched to a gene; V was cut back by 6 bases and J by 8 bases. The CDR3 spells CASRIRQGASRGYTF. Here the CDR3 DNA reads TGTGCCAGTAGGATCAGACAGGGGGCATCGAGGGGCTACACCTTC.

This clone was counted a single time. The chain is built from TRBV6-6 and TRBJ2-3, with TRBD1 as a possible D gene (6 bases). Germline CDR1 MNHNY, CDR2 SVGAGI (reference sequence). V was trimmed by 6 bases and J by 1 base, leaving 14 bases between them. The CDR3 is made up of 15 amino acids. The CDR3 DNA is TGTGCCAGCAGCCGACAGGTCGGCGGCACAGATACGCAGTATTTT. Its translation: CASSRQVGGTDTQYF.

The J gene is TRBJ1-2, the V gene TRBV5-1; 12 nucleotides align to TRBD1. Germline V gives CDR1 SGHRS, CDR2 YFSETQ. The trim removed 8 bases at V and 4 bases at J, leaving 9 bases unmatched. CDR3 length equals 15 residues. The CDR3 bases are TGCGCCAGTGGGACAGGGGGCGCTTATAGCTATGGCTACACCTTC. This codes for CASGTGGAYSYGYTF.

In regard to this clone: Other nucleotide sequences in the sample specify the same CDR3. CDR3 bases: TGCGCCAGCAGCTTGGGGACGGGACAGACTTATTCACCCCTCCACTTT. It codes for CASSLGTGQTYSPLHF. This chain joins TRBV5-1 and TRBJ1-6, with 7 bases fitting TRBD1. The CDR3 sequence is 16 residues long. In germline, CDR1 is SGHRS, CDR2 YFSETQ. J gave up 8 bases and V 0 bases, and 8 bases lay outside the gene matches.

V is TRBV6-6 and J is TRBJ2-7; the match to TRBD1 covers 7 bases. V lost 0 bases and J lost 0; bases outside the gene matches: 5. This CDR3 is built from 16 residues. Germline CDR1 is MNHNY and CDR2 is SVGAGI (reference sequence). The CDR3 bases are TGTGCCAGCAGTTACTCGAGAGGGGGCACCTCCTACGAGCAGTACTTC. Translated: CASSYSRGGTSYEQYF.

The genes are TRBV10-1 and TRBJ1-1; D perhaps matches TRBD1 (5 bases). V was pared by 8 bases and J by 5 bases, with 15 bases between. The CDR3 length is 13 residues. The germline V gene encodes CDR1 WNHNN and CDR2 SYGVQD (reference sequence). The CDR3 loop is CASSAGQGTEAFF. For the CDR3, the DNA is TGCGCCAGCTCCGCCGGACAAGGAACTGAAGCTTTCTTT.

The CDR3 reads CASRPTGGYGYTF. For the CDR3, the DNA is TGTGCCAGCAGACCGACAGGGGGCTATGGCTACACCTTC. The chain uses TRBV27 and TRBJ1-2; 9 bases match TRBD1. Germline lookup yields CDR1 MNHEY and CDR2 SMNVEV (reference sequence). This CDR3 has 13 amino acids. V shed 6 bases, J shed 4 bases, and the junction held 3 bases outside the gene matches.

The V gene is TRBV4-1, the J gene TRBJ2-7, with a weak D call TRBD1 (6 bases). V lost 2 bases to trimming and J lost 7 bases, with 21 bases between them. This CDR3 spans 16 amino acids. From germline, CDR1 is MGHRA and CDR2 YSYEKL. The CDR3 sequence is CASSQTETGPTSEQYF. The CDR3, as DNA: TGCGCCAGCAGCCAAACCGAGACAGGCCCAACGTCAGAGCAGTACTTC.